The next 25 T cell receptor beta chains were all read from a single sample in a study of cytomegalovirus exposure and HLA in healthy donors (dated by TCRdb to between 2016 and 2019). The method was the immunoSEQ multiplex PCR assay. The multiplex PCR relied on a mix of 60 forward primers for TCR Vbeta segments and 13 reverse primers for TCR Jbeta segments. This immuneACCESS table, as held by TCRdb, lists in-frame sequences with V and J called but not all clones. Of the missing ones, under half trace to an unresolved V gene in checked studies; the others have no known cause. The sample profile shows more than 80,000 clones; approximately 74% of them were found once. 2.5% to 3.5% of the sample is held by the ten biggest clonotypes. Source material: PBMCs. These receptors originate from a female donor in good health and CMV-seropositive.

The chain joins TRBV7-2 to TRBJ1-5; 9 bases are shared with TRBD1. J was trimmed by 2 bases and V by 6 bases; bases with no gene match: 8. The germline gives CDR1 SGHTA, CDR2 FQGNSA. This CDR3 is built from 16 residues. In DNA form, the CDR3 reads TGTGCCAGCAGACCGACGGGACAGGGAGGCAATCAGCCCCAGCATTTT. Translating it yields CASRPTGQGGNQPQHF.

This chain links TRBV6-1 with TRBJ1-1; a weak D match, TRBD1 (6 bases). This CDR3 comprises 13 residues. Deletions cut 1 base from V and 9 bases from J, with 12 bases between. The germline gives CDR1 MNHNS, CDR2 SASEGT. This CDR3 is CASSEDPGVKAFF. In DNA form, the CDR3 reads TGTGCCAGCAGTGAAGACCCAGGGGTCAAAGCTTTCTTT.

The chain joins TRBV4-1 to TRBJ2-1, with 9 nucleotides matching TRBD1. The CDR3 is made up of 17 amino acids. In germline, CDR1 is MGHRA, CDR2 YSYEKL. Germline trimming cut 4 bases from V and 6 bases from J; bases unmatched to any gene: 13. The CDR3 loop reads CASSRGIGQGHGNEQFF. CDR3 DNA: TGCGCCAGCAGCCGGGGGATAGGACAGGGGCATGGCAATGAGCAGTTCTTC.

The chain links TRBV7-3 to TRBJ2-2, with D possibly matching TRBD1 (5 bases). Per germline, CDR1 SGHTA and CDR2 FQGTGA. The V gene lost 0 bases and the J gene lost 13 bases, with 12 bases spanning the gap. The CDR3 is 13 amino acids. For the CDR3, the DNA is TGTGCCAGCAGCTTAACGCCGGCAGGGTGGCTGTTTTTT. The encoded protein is CASSLTPAGWLFF. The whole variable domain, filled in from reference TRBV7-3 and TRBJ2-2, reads GAGVSQTPSNKVTEKGKYVELRCDPISGHTALYWYRQSLGQGPEFLIYFQGTGAADDSGLPNDRFFAVRPEGSVSTLKIQRTERGDSAVYLCASSLTPAGWLFFGEGSRLTVL.

The CDR3 here is CASSSGGTYEQYF. CDR3 nucleotides: TGTGCCAGCAGCTCCGGGGGGACCTACGAGCAGTACTTC. The chain carries TRBV7-9 and TRBJ2-7, with 7 positions matching TRBD2. The length of the CDR3 is 13 residues. Looked up from germline, CDR1 is SEHNR and CDR2 is FQNEAQ (reference sequence). Losses at the gene ends were 4 bases for V and 2 bases for J; bases not matched to a gene: 2.

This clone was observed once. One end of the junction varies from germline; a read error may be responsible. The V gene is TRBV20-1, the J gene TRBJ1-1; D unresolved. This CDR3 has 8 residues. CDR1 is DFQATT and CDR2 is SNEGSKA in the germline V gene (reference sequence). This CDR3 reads CSASSHLF. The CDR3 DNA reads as TGCAGTGCTAGTAGCCATCTCTTT.

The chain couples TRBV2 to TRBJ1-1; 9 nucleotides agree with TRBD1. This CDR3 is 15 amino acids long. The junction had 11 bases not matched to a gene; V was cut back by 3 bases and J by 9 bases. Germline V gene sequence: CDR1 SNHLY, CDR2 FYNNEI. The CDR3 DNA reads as TGTGCCAGCAGTGACCTCGGACAGGGGCATATGAAAGCTTTCTTT. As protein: CASSDLGQGHMKAFF.

Here the CDR3 DNA reads TGTGCCAGCAGCTTAGTAGGGCTAGCGTTAACGGAGCAGTTCTTC. It translates to CASSLVGLALTEQFF. The V and J genes are TRBV7-2 and TRBJ2-1, with D tentatively TRBD2 (6 bases). V lost 1 base, J lost 10 bases, and 17 bases lay in between. The germline gives CDR1 SGHTA, CDR2 FQGNSA. The CDR3 has 15 amino acids.

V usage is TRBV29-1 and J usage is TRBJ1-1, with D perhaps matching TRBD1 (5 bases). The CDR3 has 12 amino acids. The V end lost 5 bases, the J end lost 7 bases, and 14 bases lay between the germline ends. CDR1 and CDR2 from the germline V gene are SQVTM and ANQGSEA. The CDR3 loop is CSVRQRIGEAFF. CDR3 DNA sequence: TGCAGCGTTAGACAGAGGATCGGTGAAGCTTTCTTT.

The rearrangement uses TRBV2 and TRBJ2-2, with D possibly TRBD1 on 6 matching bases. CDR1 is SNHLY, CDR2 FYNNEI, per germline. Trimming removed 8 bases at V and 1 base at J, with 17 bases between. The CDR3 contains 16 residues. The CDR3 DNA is TGTGCCAGCTCACAGGACAGTACAGAGAACACCGGGGAGCTGTTTTTT. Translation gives CASSQDSTENTGELFF.

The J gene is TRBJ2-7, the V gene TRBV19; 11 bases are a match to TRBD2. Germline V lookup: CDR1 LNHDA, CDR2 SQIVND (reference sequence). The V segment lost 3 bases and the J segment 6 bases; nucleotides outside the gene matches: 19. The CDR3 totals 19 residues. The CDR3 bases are TGTGCCAGTAGTATCCAACCCTTCCTAGCGGGAGGCCTGGGAAGCGAGCAGTACTTC. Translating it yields CASSIQPFLAGGLGSEQYF.

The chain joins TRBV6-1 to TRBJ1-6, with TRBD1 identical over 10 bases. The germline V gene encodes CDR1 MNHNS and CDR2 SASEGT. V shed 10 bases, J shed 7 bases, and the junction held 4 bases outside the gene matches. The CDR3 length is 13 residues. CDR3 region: CANQGQGNSPLHF. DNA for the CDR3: TGTGCCAACCAGGGACAGGGGAATTCACCCCTCCACTTT.

The CDR3 bases are TGTGCCATCAGTGCCGGGACAGGTGAAGCTTTCTTT. Translated: CAISAGTGEAFF. The chain joins TRBV10-3 to TRBJ1-1; 8 bases are shared with TRBD1. V was clipped by 4 bases and J by 7 bases; unmatched bases: 2. CDR1 and CDR2 (germline): ENHRY, SYGVKD. CDR3 length equals 12 residues.

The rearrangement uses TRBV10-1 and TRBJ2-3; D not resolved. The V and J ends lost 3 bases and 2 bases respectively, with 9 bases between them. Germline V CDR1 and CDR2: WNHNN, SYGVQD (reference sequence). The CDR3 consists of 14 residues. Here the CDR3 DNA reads TGCGCCAGCAGTGATCCGCCACACACAGATACGCAGTATTTT. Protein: CASSDPPHTDTQYF.

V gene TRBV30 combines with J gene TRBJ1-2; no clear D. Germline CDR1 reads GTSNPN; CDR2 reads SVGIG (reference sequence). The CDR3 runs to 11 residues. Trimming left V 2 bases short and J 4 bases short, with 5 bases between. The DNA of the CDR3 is TGTGCCTGGAGTTTACTCTATGGCTACACCTTC. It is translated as CAWSLLYGYTF.

The CDR3 loop reads CASSLDGTGDQPQHF. In DNA form, the CDR3 reads TGCGCCAGCAGCTTGGACGGGACAGGGGATCAGCCCCAGCATTTT. This chain uses TRBV5-1 with TRBJ1-5; TRBD1 aligns across 10 bases. V trimming: 0 bases; J trimming: 5 bases; junction bases outside the gene matches: 2. Germline V lookup: CDR1 SGHRS, CDR2 YFSETQ. This CDR3 is 15 amino acids long. Supplemented by reference TRBV5-1 and TRBJ1-5, the full variable domain reads KAGVTQTPRYLIKTRGQQVTLSCSPISGHRSVSWYQQTPGQGLQFLFEYFSETQRNKGNFPGRFSGRQFSNSRSEMNVSTLELGDSALYLCASSLDGTGDQPQHFGDGTRLSIL.

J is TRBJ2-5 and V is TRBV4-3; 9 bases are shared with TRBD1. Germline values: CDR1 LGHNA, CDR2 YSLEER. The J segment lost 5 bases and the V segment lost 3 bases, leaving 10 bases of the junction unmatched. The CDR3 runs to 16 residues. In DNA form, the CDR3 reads TGCGCCAGCAGCCAGGACCAGGACAGGGGAGGGGAGACCCAGTACTTC. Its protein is CASSQDQDRGGETQYF.

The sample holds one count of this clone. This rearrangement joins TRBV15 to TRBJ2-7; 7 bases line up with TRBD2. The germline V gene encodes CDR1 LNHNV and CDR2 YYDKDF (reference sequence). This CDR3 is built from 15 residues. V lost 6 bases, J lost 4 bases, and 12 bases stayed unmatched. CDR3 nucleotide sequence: TGTGCCACCAGGGTTGGAGGGTACGGGGGGTACGAGCAGTACTTC. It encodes CATRVGGYGGYEQYF.

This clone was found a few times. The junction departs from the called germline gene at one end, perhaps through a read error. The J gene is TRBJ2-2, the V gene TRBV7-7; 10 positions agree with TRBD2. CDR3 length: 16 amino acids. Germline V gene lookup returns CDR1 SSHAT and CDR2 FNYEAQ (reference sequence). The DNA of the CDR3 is TGTGCTAGCAGCCTAGCGGGAGTTGTATCCACCGGGGAGCTGTTTTTT. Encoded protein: CASSLAGVVSTGELFF.

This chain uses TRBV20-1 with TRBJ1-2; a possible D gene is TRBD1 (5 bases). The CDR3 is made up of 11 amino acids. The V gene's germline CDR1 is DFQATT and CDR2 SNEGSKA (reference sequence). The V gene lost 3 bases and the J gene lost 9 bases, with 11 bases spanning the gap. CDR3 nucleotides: TGCAGTGCTAGGTACGACAGCAGCTACACCTTC. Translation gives CSARYDSSYTF.

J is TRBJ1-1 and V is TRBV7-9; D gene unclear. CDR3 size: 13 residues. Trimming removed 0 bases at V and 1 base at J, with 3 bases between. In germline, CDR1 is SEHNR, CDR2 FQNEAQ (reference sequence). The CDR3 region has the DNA TGTGCCAGCAGCTTAGCCCAGAACACTGAAGCTTTCTTT. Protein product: CASSLAQNTEAFF. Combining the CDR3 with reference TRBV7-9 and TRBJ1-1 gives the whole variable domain DTGVSQNPRHKITKRGQNVTFRCDPISEHNRLYWYRQTLGQGPEFLTYFQNEAQLEKSRLLSDRFSAERPKGSFSTLEIQRTEQGDSAMYLCASSLAQNTEAFFGQGTRLTVV.

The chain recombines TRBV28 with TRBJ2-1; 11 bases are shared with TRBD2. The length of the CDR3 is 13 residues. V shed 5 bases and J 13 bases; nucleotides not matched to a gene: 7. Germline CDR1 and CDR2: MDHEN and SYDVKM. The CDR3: CASSDRLAGHQFF. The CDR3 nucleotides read TGTGCCAGCAGTGACCGACTAGCGGGGCATCAGTTCTTC.

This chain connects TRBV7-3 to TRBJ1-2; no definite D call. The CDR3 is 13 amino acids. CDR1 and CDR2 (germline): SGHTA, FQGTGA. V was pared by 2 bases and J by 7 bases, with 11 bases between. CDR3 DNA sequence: TGTGCCAGCAGCTTACGGGGAGGGAGTGGCTACACCTTC. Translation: CASSLRGGSGYTF.

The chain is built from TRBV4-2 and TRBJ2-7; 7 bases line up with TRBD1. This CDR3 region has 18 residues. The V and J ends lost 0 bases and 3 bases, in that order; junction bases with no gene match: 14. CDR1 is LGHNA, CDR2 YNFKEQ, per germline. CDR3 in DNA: TGTGCCAGCAGCCAAGACATCCCGGGACAGAACACGGGCTACGAGCAGTACTTC. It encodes CASSQDIPGQNTGYEQYF.

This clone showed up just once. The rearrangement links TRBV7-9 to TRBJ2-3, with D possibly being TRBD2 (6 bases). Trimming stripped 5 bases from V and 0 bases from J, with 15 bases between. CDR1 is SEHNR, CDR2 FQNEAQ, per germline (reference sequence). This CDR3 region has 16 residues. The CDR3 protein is CASSPMEGSSTDTQYF. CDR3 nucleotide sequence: TGTGCCAGCAGCCCCATGGAGGGCTCTAGCACAGATACGCAGTATTTT.